Listed below are T cell receptor beta chains from one sample, sequenced in a study of blood T cell repertoires in COVID-19. Assay: immunoSEQ multiplex PCR; the TCRdb copy retains only in-frame clones and omits some. The sample carries around 170,000 clones, about 86% recorded once. Sample: peripheral blood. The receptors here all came from a man aged 50 or older with active or convalescent COVID-19. CDR3s include the opening cysteine and the closing phenylalanine or tryptophan. The D gene is left open where the match is weak. A clone size is listed for some rows: how often the clone was seen (once, few, many), or a class if it is expanded.

CDR3	DNA	V	size	D	J
CASSVGDRGRSTEAFF	TGTGCCAGCAGCGTGGGGGACAGGGGACGATCCACTGAAGCTTTCTTT	TRBV5-6	NA	TRBD1	TRBJ1-1
CASSAGTGVSTNEKLFF	TGTGCCAGCAGTGCCGGGACAGGGGTTTCGACTAATGAAAAACTGTTTTTT	TRBV6-1	NA	TRBD1	TRBJ1-4
CSASRTARNTEAFF	TGCAGCGCCTCCCGGACAGCACGGAACACTGAAGCTTTCTTT	TRBV29-1	NA	NA	TRBJ1-1
CASSRMGAGAVYEQYF	TGTGCCAGCAGCCGCATGGGGGCGGGGGCCGTCTACGAGCAGTACTTC	TRBV7-9	NA	NA	TRBJ2-7
CASSPGTGATYEQYF	TGTGCCAGTAGTCCCGGGACAGGGGCCACCTACGAGCAGTACTTC	TRBV19	NA	TRBD1	TRBJ2-7
CASTQGESVAFF	TGTGCCAGCACCCAAGGGGAATCTGTGGCTTTCTTT	TRBV11-2	NA	NA	TRBJ1-1
CAISEEVNTEAFF	TGTGCCATCAGTGAAGAGGTGAACACTGAAGCTTTCTTT	TRBV10-3	NA	NA	TRBJ1-1
CASSYNLLPGLADYNEQFF	TGTGCCAGCAGCTACAATCTTTTACCGGGACTAGCGGACTACAATGAGCAGTTCTTC	TRBV7-9	NA	TRBD2	TRBJ2-1
CASSQVLSSGRLGHTDTQYF	TGTGCCAGCAGCCAAGTTCTGAGTAGCGGGAGGCTTGGACACACAGATACGCAGTATTTT	TRBV4-2	NA	TRBD2	TRBJ2-3
CASSQDGTSGSRHF	TGCGCCAGCAGCCAAGACGGAACTAGCGGGAGTCGTCACTTC	TRBV4-1	NA	TRBD2	TRBJ2-5
CASSPIQQGNYGYTF	TGCGCCAGCAGCCCCATACAACAGGGTAACTATGGCTACACCTTC	TRBV4-1	few	NA	TRBJ1-2
CASSLMAPGQGRNSPLHF	TGTGCCAGCAGCTTAATGGCTCCGGGACAGGGGCGAAATTCACCCCTCCACTTT	TRBV7-3	NA	TRBD1	TRBJ1-6
CATASGGTNEQFF	TGTGCCACCGCTAGCGGGGGTACCAATGAGCAGTTCTTC	TRBV7-3	NA	TRBD2	TRBJ2-1
CASCLRQNNEQFF	TGTGCCAGTTGTTTACGACAAAACAATGAGCAGTTCTTC	TRBV19	NA	NA	TRBJ2-1
CASSMVPAASGDTF	TGTGCCAGTAGTATGGTCCCCGCGGCAAGTGGTGACACCTTC	TRBV19	NA	NA	TRBJ1-2
CASSPGTSGAFMKQFF	TGTGCCAGCAGCCCGGGGACTAGCGGGGCCTTCATGAAACAGTTCTTC	TRBV7-2	NA	TRBD2	TRBJ2-1
CASSLEGDRDNEQFF	TGTGCCAGCAGCTTAGAGGGGGACAGGGACAATGAGCAGTTCTTC	TRBV11-1	NA	TRBD1	TRBJ2-1
CASSASPSGETQYF	TGTGCCAGCAGCGCTAGTCCCTCGGGAGAGACCCAGTACTTC	TRBV11-3	NA	NA	TRBJ2-5
CASSQDGRGTEAFF	TGCGCCAGCAGCCAAGATGGGCGGGGGACTGAAGCTTTCTTT	TRBV4-3	NA	NA	TRBJ1-1
CASGQQRGSNTGELFF	TGTGCCAGCGGCCAACAGAGGGGGTCGAACACCGGGGAGCTGTTTTTT	TRBV2	once	NA	TRBJ2-2
CASSQRTSGREETQYF	TGCGCCAGCAGTCAAAGAACTAGCGGGAGGGAAGAGACCCAGTACTTC	TRBV23-1	once	TRBD2	TRBJ2-5
CASSQERGRGSSTDTQYF	TGTGCCAGCAGCCAAGAGCGCGGGAGGGGCTCTAGCACAGATACGCAGTATTTT	TRBV3-1/TRBV3-2	NA	TRBD2	TRBJ2-3
CASSYSGTSTDTQYF	TGTGCCAGCAGCTATAGCGGGACAAGCACAGATACGCAGTATTTT	TRBV9	NA	TRBD2	TRBJ2-3
CAISGPGLAGDEQYF	TGTGCCATCAGTGGACCGGGACTAGCGGGAGACGAGCAGTACTTC	TRBV10-3	NA	TRBD2	TRBJ2-7
CASSQIGAGGNEQFF	TGTGCCAGCAGTCAAATCGGAGCAGGGGGGAATGAGCAGTTCTTC	TRBV27	NA	NA	TRBJ2-1
CATRSGGSSYNSPLHF	TGTGCAACCAGGTCGGGGGGTTCCTCCTATAATTCACCCCTCCACTTT	TRBV10-3	NA	NA	TRBJ1-6
CASSQVWDNAGGAFF	TGTGCCAGCAGCCAAGTTTGGGATAACGCCGGGGGAGCTTTCTTT	TRBV14	NA	NA	TRBJ1-1
CASSILQGAVGYTF	TGTGCCAGTAGTATACTACAGGGGGCGGTTGGCTACACCTTC	TRBV19	once	TRBD1	TRBJ1-2
CASSFAGGGGFYEQYF	TGTGCCAGCAGTTTCGCGGGCGGGGGGGGTTTCTACGAGCAGTACTTC	TRBV6-5	NA	TRBD2	TRBJ2-7
CASSQAQGAGLDTQYF	TGTGCCAGCAGCCAAGCTCAGGGGGCAGGACTAGATACGCAGTATTTT	TRBV14	NA	TRBD1	TRBJ2-3
CASSRGQGGSYEQYF	TGCGCCAGCAGCCGTGGACAGGGTGGCTCCTACGAGCAGTACTTC	TRBV4-1	NA	TRBD1	TRBJ2-7
CASRGRGPSLSTDTQYF	TGTGCCAGTAGGGGGAGGGGCCCAAGCCTAAGCACAGATACGCAGTATTTT	TRBV19	NA	TRBD2	TRBJ2-3
CASSEAPGAAYEQYF	TGTGCCAGCAGTGAAGCCCCGGGAGCGGCCTACGAGCAGTACTTC	TRBV2	NA	NA	TRBJ2-7
CASSEKRAAPKETQYF	TGTGCCAGCAGTGAAAAGCGGGCGGCCCCCAAAGAGACCCAGTACTTC	TRBV6-1	NA	NA	TRBJ2-5
CAWSVRGGGPLSSYNEQFF	TGTGCCTGGAGTGTACGGGGGGGAGGGCCTTTAAGCTCCTACAATGAGCAGTTCTTC	TRBV30	NA	TRBD2	TRBJ2-1
CAGGTSWEQYF	TGTGCGGGGGGGACTAGTTGGGAGCAGTACTTC	TRBV28	NA	TRBD2	TRBJ2-7
CASSQGTASGRGEQYF	TGTGCCAGCAGCCAGGGGACGGCTAGCGGTCGGGGAGAGCAGTACTTC	TRBV7-9	once	NA	TRBJ2-7
CASQTSGSRNEQFF	TGTGCCAGCCAAACTAGCGGGAGCCGCAATGAGCAGTTCTTC	TRBV19	NA	TRBD2	TRBJ2-1
CASSLEAGRGGYTF	TGTGCCAGCAGCTTAGAGGCGGGGCGCGGTGGCTACACCTTC	TRBV7-9	NA	NA	TRBJ1-2
CASSPGQGSEAFF	TGTGCCAGCAGCCCGGGACAGGGGTCTGAAGCTTTCTTT	TRBV7-9	once	TRBD1	TRBJ1-1
CASSLQEKLFF	TGTGCCAGCAGCCTTCAGGAAAAACTGTTTTTT	TRBV3-1/TRBV3-2	NA	NA	TRBJ1-4
CASRRDNSGNTIYF	TGTGCCAGCAGGAGGGACAACTCTGGAAACACCATATATTTT	TRBV28	NA	NA	TRBJ1-3
CASSIPPERGNTEAFF	TGTGCCAGTAGTATTCCCCCCGAAAGGGGGAACACTGAAGCTTTCTTT	TRBV19	NA	NA	TRBJ1-1
CASSPGTVLTGELFF	TGTGCCAGCAGCCCCGGGACAGTCCTTACCGGGGAGCTGTTTTTT	TRBV6-4	few	TRBD1	TRBJ2-2
CARSLWGRSYEQYF	TGTGCCAGAAGCTTGTGGGGCAGATCCTACGAGCAGTACTTC	TRBV5-3	NA	NA	TRBJ2-7
CASSFGTGGNGNTIYF	TGCGCCAGCAGCTTCGGGACAGGGGGCAATGGAAACACCATATATTTT	TRBV5-1	NA	TRBD1	TRBJ1-3
CASSQGGTGHFYGYTF	TGTGCCAGCAGCCAAGGAGGGACAGGGCATTTCTATGGCTACACCTTC	TRBV3-1/TRBV3-2	NA	TRBD1	TRBJ1-2
CASSFQGEDGYTF	TGCGCCAGCAGCTTCCAGGGGGAAGATGGCTACACCTTC	TRBV5-1	NA	TRBD1	TRBJ1-2
CASSLSGEYEQYF	TGTGCCAGCAGCTTAAGTGGAGAATACGAGCAGTACTTC	TRBV7-3	NA	NA	TRBJ2-7
CATSDPLTISNTGELFF	TGTGCCACCAGTGATCCGCTGACAATCTCGAACACCGGGGAGCTGTTTTTT	TRBV24-1	NA	NA	TRBJ2-2
CASSKRQGGGYTF	TGTGCCAGCAGCAAAAGACAGGGCGGAGGCTACACCTTC	TRBV7-3	NA	TRBD1	TRBJ1-2
CASIRDINGYTF	TGTGCCAGCATCCGGGATATAAATGGCTACACCTTC	TRBV2	NA	NA	TRBJ1-2
CASSPGGGGTEAFF	TGTGCCAGCAGCCCCGGTGGGGGGGGGACTGAAGCTTTCTTT	TRBV11-2	NA	NA	TRBJ1-1
CASSQTPQIGELFF	TGTGCCAGCAGCCAGACGCCCCAAATAGGGGAACTGTTTTTT	TRBV9	NA	NA	TRBJ1-4
CAISHRDRANYGYTF	TGTGCCATCAGTCATCGGGACAGGGCGAACTATGGCTACACCTTC	TRBV10-3	few	TRBD1	TRBJ1-2
CASSLEGQRSRQRETQYF	TGTGCCAGCAGCTTAGAGGGCCAGCGTAGTAGACAGAGGGAGACCCAGTACTTC	TRBV7-9	NA	NA	TRBJ2-5
CASSPHQAGGADTQYF	TGTGCCAGCAGCCCACACCAGGCAGGGGGCGCAGATACGCAGTATTTT	TRBV5-4	NA	TRBD1	TRBJ2-3
CASTGTSGSEQFF	TGTGCCAGCACGGGGACTAGCGGGAGTGAGCAGTTCTTC	TRBV3-1/TRBV3-2	few	TRBD2	TRBJ2-1
CASSEEEEEPFREKLFF	TGTGCCAGCAGTGAAGAGGAGGAAGAGCCCTTTAGGGAAAAACTGTTTTTT	TRBV6-1	NA	NA	TRBJ1-4